This T cell receptor beta chain is drawn from a study of CD8 T cells in ankylosing spondylitis (dated by TCRdb to the late 2010s). Concerning the study at large: T cell receptor beta repertoires were profiled in healthy donors and ankylosing spondylitis patients so that disease-linked TCR variants could be found. The full study cohort comprised 25 ankylosing spondylitis patients and approximately 100 healthy donors. Peripheral blood was sampled, and synovial fluid was also collected from ankylosing spondylitis patients. What the work shows at the level of the full study, not this receptor alone: A CD8+ phenotype was shown by the disease-linked clones, which were found at relatively low frequencies in peripheral blood. The disease-linked clones were reported as significantly enriched in matched synovial fluid samples from ankylosing spondylitis patients. A TCR beta motif made up of roughly eight highly homologous amino acid variants appeared to be characteristic of blood from ankylosing spondylitis patients. Some motif variants had previously been reported in the synovial fluid and blood of reactive arthritis patients, which suggests shared mechanisms of disease initiation.

Spanning cysteine to phenylalanine, the CDR3 consists of 18 amino acids. The retained sequence is limited to the CDR3, 54 bases, with the frame set at the first base. Relative to germline, V is missing 3 bases and J is missing 1 base, with 10 bases of the junction outside any gene match. CDR1 and CDR2 were assigned from the germline V gene as SGDLS and YYNGEE. The reads were generated on an Illumina HiSeq 2500. TCR beta libraries were prepared by quantitative 5'-RACE with molecular barcodes. The study's own analysis went as follows. A new computational method, built on a probabilistic model of VDJ rearrangement, was used to identify disease-linked TCR variants. Starting from the raw public reads, TCRdb applied fastp trimming at Q25, assembled clones with MiXCR and retained in-frame beta chains. Entries are consolidated by CDR3 protein sequence, retaining the most common genes and DNA. TCRdb, not the authors, supplied the V and J calls. A total of fewer than 750,000 distinct CDR3 sequences appear in this sample, 15% to 20% of them only once. The biggest ten clones account for around 19% of the sample.

In this sample, this clonotype turned up a few times. Its antigen has not been determined. Within one base of it there is no much larger clone, and no base qualities were kept. This sequence was found in a male donor with ankylosing spondylitis. Sequenced material: blood, either unsorted or a sorted T cell fraction (not recorded which). The chain is assembled from TRBV9 and TRBJ2-6; the central 7 bases match TRBD1. The CDR3 has the sequence CASSATGKLLSGANVLTF. The DNA reads as follows: TGTGCCAGCAGCGCGACAGGGAAGCTCTTGTCTGGGGCCAACGTCCTGACTTTC.